This T cell receptor beta chain is from a study of radiotherapy plus CTLA-4 blockade in lung cancer. Study context: Of all patients, more than 15% responded objectively and 25% to 40% showed disease control.

The CDR3 runs 14 residues. Germline V gene data show CDR1 as SGHRS and CDR2 as YFSETQ. V was trimmed by 0 bases and J by 2 bases, leaving 6 bases between them. Assay used: immunoSEQ multiplex PCR; TCRdb lists only in-frame clones, some missing. Here the sample spans 80,000 or so clones, more than 60% being singletons. The study gave focal radiation plus ipilimumab CTLA-4 blockade to patients with chemo-refractory metastatic non-small-cell lung cancer. The TCR originated in a human donor with non-small cell lung cancer who had a partial response to radiotherapy plus ipilimumab. Some clones in this sample may be carry-over from other donors' samples. The V call is TRBV5-1, the J call TRBJ2-1; D gene uncertain. The source material was peripheral blood, sampled from a patient treated with radiotherapy plus ipilimumab. CDR3 loop: CASSLGQTYNEQFF. CDR3 coding DNA: TGCGCCAGCAGCTTGGGGCAGACCTACAATGAGCAGTTCTTC. Combining the CDR3 with reference TRBV5-1 and TRBJ2-1 gives the whole variable domain KAGVTQTPRYLIKTRGQQVTLSCSPISGHRSVSWYQQTPGQGLQFLFEYFSETQRNKGNFPGRFSGRQFSNSRSEMNVSTLELGDSALYLCASSLGQTYNEQFFGPGTRLTVL.